The TCR beta chain under discussion was sequenced for a study of graft-versus-host responses after intestinal transplantation. Across the study: Every transplant recipient was induced with anti-thymocyte globulin, then maintained on tacrolimus and steroids for about 3 years. Whole-study results and caveats: GvH clones surfaced in recipient marrow, some emerging earlier in ileum or blood. After transplant, early declines in HvG clones were associated with peak levels of circulating GvH clones.

Assay: immunoSEQ multiplex PCR; the TCRdb copy retains only in-frame clones and omits some. The sample consists of roughly 100,000 clones, under 95% of them appearing once. In regard to this clone: Antigen: not known. The DNA is omitted, as the CDR3 cannot be located on it reliably, and the CDR3 follows TCRdb's listing.

CDR1 is SGHDT, CDR2 YYEEEE, per germline. With termini counted, the CDR3 has 15 amino acids. The origin of this receptor is a human donor who received an intestinal transplant. The chain is built from TRBV5-6 and TRBJ2-1; TRBD2, the table's D call, lacks a check against the DNA. Source: unstimulated CD8+ T cells sorted from spleen or lymph node cells, taken before intestinal transplant. CDR3 loop: CASSSSGRGVWEQFF.